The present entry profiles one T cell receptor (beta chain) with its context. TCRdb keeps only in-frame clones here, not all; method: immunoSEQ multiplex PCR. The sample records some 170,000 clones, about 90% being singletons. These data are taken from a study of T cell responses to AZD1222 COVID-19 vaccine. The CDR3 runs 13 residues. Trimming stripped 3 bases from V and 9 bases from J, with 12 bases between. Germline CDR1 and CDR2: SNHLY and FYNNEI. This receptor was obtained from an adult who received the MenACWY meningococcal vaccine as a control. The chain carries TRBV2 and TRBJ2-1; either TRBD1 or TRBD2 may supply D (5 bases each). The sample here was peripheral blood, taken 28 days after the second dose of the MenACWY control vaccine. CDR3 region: CASSDGGAGEQFF. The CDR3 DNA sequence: TGTGCCAGCAGTGATGGGGGAGCTGGTGAGCAGTTCTTC.